Presented here are 9 T cell receptor beta chains from one specimen sequenced in a study of T-cell memory formation after mild COVID-19. TCRdb reanalysed the 5' RACE reads using MiXCR and keeps one entry per CDR3 protein. The data show about 270,000 distinct CDR3 sequences, around 15% seen once. Sequences were obtained from PBMCs or a T cell subset sorted from them (not recorded which). The receptors were sampled from a young man who had mild COVID-19 (a few samples of this study predate the infection). Cell type and time point are not known.

In this sample, this clonotype turned up a few times. The V call is TRBV12-3 or TRBV12-4, the J call TRBJ1-1; TRBD1 matches 8 bases. The CDR3 runs to 15 residues. The trim removed 1 base at V and 5 bases at J, leaving 6 bases unmatched. The CDR3 reads CASSLGTGILTEAFF. Written as DNA, the CDR3 is TGTGCCAGCAGTTTAGGGACAGGGATACTAACTGAAGCTTTCTTT.

This clonotype has more than one count but fewer than ten. This sequence joins TRBV7-9 and TRBJ2-2; 11 nucleotides align to TRBD2. Germline V lookup: CDR1 SEHNR, CDR2 FQNEAQ (reference sequence). The V segment lost 5 bases and the J segment 0 bases; nucleotides outside the gene matches: 2. CDR3 length: 16 amino acids. The CDR3 region is CASSASGGPNTGELFF. The CDR3 nucleotides are TGTGCCAGCAGCGCTAGCGGGGGGCCGAACACCGGGGAGCTGTTTTTT.

The chain recombines TRBV7-2 with TRBJ2-1; 9 bases map to TRBD2. V gave up 4 bases and J gave up 0 bases; unmatched junction bases: 13. The germline V gene has CDR1 SGHTA and CDR2 FQGNSA. The CDR3 covers 19 residues. The CDR3 sequence: CASSSWGISGGYSYNEQFF. The DNA for the CDR3 is TGTGCCAGCAGCTCATGGGGTATTAGCGGGGGATACTCCTACAATGAGCAGTTCTTC.

This clonotype was detected only a few times. The chain employs TRBV6-2 or TRBV6-3 and TRBJ1-1; no firm D call. The germline CDR1 and CDR2 sequences are MNHEY and SVGEGT. CDR3 length: 13 residues. V lost 5 bases to trimming and J lost 1 base, with 8 bases between them. CDR3 residues: CASSKRQNTEAFF. Here the CDR3 DNA reads TGTGCCAGCAGTAAGAGACAGAACACTGAAGCTTTCTTT.

This clonotype was detected many times. The chain recombines TRBV7-3 with TRBJ2-2, with D perhaps assigned TRBD1 or TRBD2 (5 bases each). Germline CDR1 and CDR2: SGHTA and FQGTGA. Trimming removed 5 bases from V and 6 bases from J, with 10 bases in between. The CDR3 consists of 13 residues. CDR3 sequence: CASSPTGPGELFF. The DNA for the CDR3 is TGTGCCAGCAGCCCTACGGGGCCCGGGGAGCTGTTTTTT.

A few counts support this clonotype. CDR3 protein: CASSYRDSLVSGANVLTF. The CDR3 nucleotides are TGTGCCAGCAGCTACCGGGACAGCCTCGTCTCTGGGGCCAACGTCCTGACTTTC. The chain carries TRBV7-2 and TRBJ2-6; 7 bases agree with TRBD1. The germline V gene has CDR1 SGHTA and CDR2 FQGNSA. This CDR3 contains 18 residues. Germline trimming cut 4 bases from V and 0 bases from J; bases unmatched to any gene: 9.

This clonotype was observed a few times. The chain recombines TRBV24-1 with TRBJ1-1; a possible D gene is TRBD1 (6 bases). This CDR3 comprises 15 residues. V lost 5 bases, J lost 4 bases, and 16 bases lay in between. In germline, CDR1 is KGHDR, CDR2 SFDVKD. The CDR3 reads CATSVYKQGVTEAFF. As DNA, the CDR3 is TGTGCCACCAGTGTTTACAAACAGGGCGTCACTGAAGCTTTCTTT.

This chain connects TRBV2 to TRBJ2-4, with TRBD1 as a possible D gene (5 bases). V was clipped by 4 bases and J by 2 bases, with 12 bases between them. CDR1 is SNHLY and CDR2 is FYNNEI in the germline V gene. CDR3 size: 15 residues. The CDR3 region is CASSVAGPPKNIQYF. The CDR3 region has the DNA TGTGCCAGCAGTGTCGCAGGGCCCCCCAAAAACATTCAGTACTTC.

This clonotype was seen a few times. This rearrangement joins TRBV20-1 to TRBJ2-3; unclear D gene. Germline V gene data show CDR1 as DFQATT and CDR2 as SNEGSKA (reference sequence). Trimming pared 5 bases from V and 2 bases from J, leaving 14 bases between. The CDR3 runs to 14 residues. CDR3 nucleotides: TGCAGTGCTCCACATACGCCAGCCACAGATACGCAGTATTTT. Translated, it gives CSAPHTPATDTQYF.